This record covers a single T cell receptor beta chain. Its specificity is unknown. The data were taken from a study of radiotherapy plus CTLA-4 blockade in lung cancer. General study findings and limits: Among reported predictors of response, early blood T cell clone dynamics with interferon-beta performed best. Blood TCR clones of tumor origin expanded after radiotherapy plus ipilimumab.

Germline lookup yields CDR1 SQVTM and CDR2 ANQGSEA. CDR3 size: 14 residues. The ends were cut back, 5 bases at V and 11 bases at J, with 23 bases in the middle. Only in-frame clones appear in the TCRdb table, and some are missing; sequencing was by immunoSEQ multiplex PCR. Found here are about 40,000 clones, approximately 70% of them singletons; the top ten hold just over 9.5%. This specimen was peripheral blood, taken from a patient treated with radiotherapy plus ipilimumab. The chain carries TRBV29-1 and TRBJ2-3; D is possibly TRBD1 (5 bases). The sequence was collected from a human donor with non-small cell lung cancer who had stable disease on radiotherapy plus ipilimumab. The CDR3 is CSVSSGSRVDLQYF. The DNA of the CDR3 is TGCAGCGTTTCCTCAGGGTCTAGAGTTGATTTGCAGTATTTT.